A selection of T cell receptor beta chains follows, all from one sample in a study of human T cells and chemical hapten exposure. MiXCR was run by TCRdb on the RACE reads, yielding one entry per CDR3 protein. The repertoire consists of approximately 120,000 distinct CDR3 sequences, with about a tenth occurring once and the leading ten covering 3% to 3.5%. This material consisted of whole blood, taken in connection with sensitization to the hapten diphenylcyclopropenone (DPC). These receptors were taken from a woman between 40 and 50 years old with alopecia areata. Some clones in this sample may be carry-over from other donors' samples. CDR3s include the opening cysteine and the closing phenylalanine or tryptophan. The D gene is left open where the match is weak. Clone size is shown for a subset of rows, as once, few, many or a class of expanded clone.

few,-,TRBV3-1,TRBJ1-2,CASSATNDYGYTF,TGTGCCAGCAGCGCCACAAATGACTATGGCTACACCTTC
many,TRBD1,TRBV4-1,TRBJ1-2,CASSQDVGVGGQGRQRSGYTF,TGCGCCAGCAGCCAAGATGTAGGGGTCGGGGGACAGGGACGGCAGAGGTCTGGCTACACCTTC
many,-,TRBV20-1,TRBJ2-1,CSASGVRGSYNEQFF,TGCAGTGCTAGTGGGGTGCGGGGCTCCTACAATGAGCAGTTCTTC
-,-,TRBV29-1,TRBJ1-6,CSVRDSSYNSPLHF,TGCAGCGTTCGAGATAGCTCCTATAATTCACCCCTCCACTTT
many,-,TRBV7-6,TRBJ2-1,CASSLSFDNEQFF,TGTGCCAGCAGCTTAAGCTTCGACAATGAGCAGTTCTTC
few,-,TRBV20-1,TRBJ1-1,CSARPLRQHPRGEAFF,TGCAGTGCTAGACCCTTACGACAGCACCCCCGGGGTGAAGCTTTCTTT
many,-,TRBV7-6,TRBJ2-3,CASSSTPSLGMSTDTQYF,TGTGCCAGCAGCTCCACCCCGAGCCTAGGGATGAGTACAGATACGCAGTATTTT
few,-,TRBV11-2,TRBJ2-4,CASSLVSDSLAKNIQYF,TGTGCCAGCAGCTTAGTTTCGGACAGTCTAGCCAAAAACATTCAGTACTTC
many,-,TRBV12-3/TRBV12-4,TRBJ2-7,CASSFGETYEQYF,TGTGCCAGCAGTTTTGGGGAGACCTACGAGCAGTACTTC
many,-,TRBV21-1,TRBJ2-7,CASSKAKGRTSYEQYF,TGTGCCAGCAGCAAAGCAAAGGGGCGGACCTCCTACGAGCAGTACTTC
many,TRBD2,TRBV5-1,TRBJ2-1,CASSPGLADYNEQFF,TGCGCCAGCAGCCCGGGACTAGCGGACTACAATGAGCAGTTCTTC
many,-,TRBV5-1,TRBJ2-7,CASSLQVSSYEQYF,TGCGCCAGCAGCTTGCAGGTTAGCTCCTACGAGCAGTACTTC
many,-,TRBV4-2,TRBJ1-5,CASSLQDIGGSQPQHF,TGTGCCAGCAGCCTGCAAGACATAGGTGGATCTCAGCCCCAGCATTTT
many,-,TRBV12-3/TRBV12-4,TRBJ1-4,CASSFGEGEKLFF,TGTGCCAGCAGTTTCGGGGAAGGGGAAAAACTGTTTTTT
many,-,TRBV18,TRBJ2-7,CASSPASYEQYF,TGTGCCAGCTCACCAGCTTCCTACGAGCAGTACTTC
few,-,TRBV7-2,TRBJ1-1,CASSPATGLNTEAFF,TGTGCCAGCAGCCCAGCCACAGGGCTGAACACTGAAGCTTTCTTT
many,TRBD1,TRBV2,TRBJ2-2,CASSGDRATGELFF,TGTGCCAGCAGTGGGGACAGGGCCACCGGGGAGCTGTTTTTT
-,-,TRBV29-1,TRBJ2-2,CVARNTGELFF,TGCGTGGCTAGGAACACCGGGGAGCTGTTTTTT
many,-,TRBV7-2,TRBJ1-1,CASSARNAASGTEAFF,TGTGCCAGCAGCGCGCGGAACGCTGCTTCTGGTACTGAAGCTTTCTTT
-,-,TRBV3-1,TRBJ1-5,CASSPHRQGPLTGNQPQHF,TGTGCCAGCAGCCCTCACCGGCAGGGTCCCTTAACGGGCAATCAGCCCCAGCATTTT
many,-,TRBV7-2,TRBJ2-7,CASSRQPYEQYF,TGTGCCAGCAGCCGACAGCCATACGAGCAGTACTTC
many,TRBD1,TRBV5-1,TRBJ2-7,CATSLGQGLEQYF,TGCGCCACCAGCTTGGGACAGGGTCTCGAGCAGTACTTC
many,TRBD1,TRBV28,TRBJ1-2,CASRPQAGTDYGYTF,TGTGCCAGCAGGCCGCAAGCCGGGACAGACTATGGCTACACCTTC
many,TRBD1,TRBV7-2,TRBJ2-5,CASSLAVTGARRAQYF,TGTGCCAGCAGCTTAGCTGTGACAGGGGCCCGTAGAGCCCAGTACTTC
many,-,TRBV4-3,TRBJ1-3,CASSPQSSSGNTIYF,TGCGCCAGCAGCCCCCAGAGTTCCTCTGGAAACACCATATATTTT
-,-,TRBV29-1,TRBJ1-5,CSVGEVNQPQHF,TGCAGCGTTGGAGAGGTCAATCAGCCCCAGCATTTT
few,-,TRBV4-1,TRBJ2-3,CASSQVKGVSSTDTQYF,TGCGCCAGCAGCCAGGTAAAGGGAGTATCGAGCACAGATACGCAGTATTTT
-,-,TRBV28,TRBJ1-2,CASGRPNYGYTF,TGTGCCAGCGGCCGTCCCAACTATGGCTACACCTTC
few,-,TRBV4-1,TRBJ2-3,CASSRSGTDSTDTQYF,TGCGCCAGCAGCCGCTCCGGGACTGATAGCACAGATACGCAGTATTTT
-,-,TRBV5-1,TRBJ1-1,CASSLASNTEAFF,TGCGCCAGCAGCTTGGCCTCGAACACTGAAGCTTTCTTT
many,TRBD2,TRBV28,TRBJ2-1,CASSLPGGVYNEQFF,TGTGCCAGCAGTTTACCCGGGGGGGTTTACAATGAGCAGTTCTTC
few,-,TRBV30,TRBJ2-1,CAWSLTRYEQFF,TGTGCCTGGAGTCTAACAAGGTATGAGCAGTTCTTC
many,TRBD2,TRBV11-2,TRBJ2-1,CASSLFLTGGAGPYNEQFF,TGTGCCAGCAGCCTATTTCTCACCGGGGGGGCCGGGCCCTACAATGAGCAGTTCTTC
many,-,TRBV6-5,TRBJ1-6,CASSYSGQRSSPLHF,TGTGCCAGCAGTTACTCGGGTCAGAGGTCGTCACCCCTCCACTTT
many,TRBD2,TRBV7-2,TRBJ2-1,CASSSYPGGSEQFF,TGTGCCAGCAGCTCATACCCGGGGGGGAGTGAGCAGTTCTTC
-,-,TRBV4-2,TRBJ1-2,CASSQEGSERGGYGYTF,TGTGCCAGCAGCCAAGAAGGGTCGGAAAGGGGCGGCTATGGCTACACCTTC